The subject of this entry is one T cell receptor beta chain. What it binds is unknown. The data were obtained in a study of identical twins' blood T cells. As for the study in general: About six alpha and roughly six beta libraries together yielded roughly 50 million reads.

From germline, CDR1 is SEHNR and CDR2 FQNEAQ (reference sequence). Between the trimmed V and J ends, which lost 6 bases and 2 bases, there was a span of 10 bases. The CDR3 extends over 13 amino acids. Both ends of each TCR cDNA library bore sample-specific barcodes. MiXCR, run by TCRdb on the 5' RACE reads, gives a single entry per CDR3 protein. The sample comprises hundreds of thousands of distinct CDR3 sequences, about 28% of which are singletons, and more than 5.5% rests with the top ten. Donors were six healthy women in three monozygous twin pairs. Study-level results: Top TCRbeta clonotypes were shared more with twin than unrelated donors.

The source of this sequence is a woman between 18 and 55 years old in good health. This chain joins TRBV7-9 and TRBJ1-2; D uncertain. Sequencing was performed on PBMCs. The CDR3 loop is CASSDRSNYGYTF. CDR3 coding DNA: TGTGCCAGCAGTGATCGATCGAACTATGGCTACACCTTC. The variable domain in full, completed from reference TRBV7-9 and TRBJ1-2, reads DTGVSQNPRHKITKRGQNVTFRCDPISEHNRLYWYRQTLGQGPEFLTYFQNEAQLEKSRLLSDRFSAERPKGSFSTLEIQRTEQGDSAMYLCASSDRSNYGYTFGSGTRLTVV.